The rows below give T cell receptor beta chains drawn from one sample of a study of shared clonotypes between healthy human individuals. The repertoire was sequenced with immunoSEQ multiplex PCR; TCRdb's copy has only in-frame clones and lacks some. The repertoire holds 2.5 million or so clones, with around nine tenths as singletons. The sample taken for sequencing was naive CD4+ T cells sorted from blood. These receptor sequences come from a man younger than 30 in good health. The CDR3 runs from the conserved cysteine through the conserved F or W. D genes are given only for firm matches. Size is omitted from some rows. Given values are once, few, many or a class for expanded clones.

TRBJ2-7	TRBD2	-	TRBV28	CASSPPRGGYEQYF	TGTGCCAGCAGTCCCCCCCGGGGGGGCTACGAGCAGTACTTC
TRBJ2-2	TRBD2	-	TRBV10-3	CAISLAGGNTGELFF	TGTGCCATCAGTTTAGCGGGGGGGAACACCGGGGAGCTGTTTTTT
TRBJ2-7	-	-	TRBV5-1	CASSLAGPTSADRQYF	TGCGCCAGCAGCTTGGCCGGACCGACCTCGGCGGACCGACAGTACTTC
TRBJ2-1	TRBD1	-	TRBV5-1	CASRGDRVDNEQFF	TGCGCCAGCAGAGGGGACAGGGTCGACAATGAGCAGTTCTTC
TRBJ2-2	TRBD1	few	TRBV6-6	CASTRGQGSTGELFF	TGTGCCAGCACTAGGGGACAGGGGAGCACCGGGGAGCTGTTTTTT
TRBJ1-2	-	-	TRBV6-1	CASSEVGLIDF	TGTGCCAGCAGTGAAGTAGGGCTGATCGACTTC
TRBJ1-4	-	-	TRBV6-5	CASSREGKLFF	TGTGCCAGCAGCCGCGAGGGAAAACTGTTTTTT
TRBJ1-6	-	few	TRBV2	CASSEDTGTAPLHF	TGTGCCAGCAGTGAAGATACAGGGACTGCACCCCTCCACTTT
TRBJ2-7	-	-	TRBV6-1	CASRIDLIYPEQYF	TGTGCCAGCAGAATAGACCTAATTTACCCCGAGCAGTACTTC
TRBJ2-7	-	-	TRBV13	CASSLSPWDGTIYRLGYEQYF	TGTGCCAGCAGCTTATCCCCCTGGGACGGAACTATCTATAGACTTGGATACGAGCAGTACTTC
TRBJ2-7	TRBD1	-	TRBV28	CASSLGGTGRYEQYF	TGTGCCAGCAGTTTGGGGGGGACAGGGCGCTACGAGCAGTACTTC
TRBJ2-7	TRBD2	-	TRBV12-5	CASGLRLWTSGSDFYEQYF	TGTGCTAGTGGTTTGAGGCTATGGACTAGCGGGAGCGATTTCTACGAGCAGTACTTC
TRBJ2-7	TRBD1	-	TRBV19	CASRGQEIYEQYF	TGTGCCAGTCGGGGACAGGAAATCTACGAGCAGTACTTC
TRBJ2-1	-	-	TRBV5-4	CASSLPPWDEQFF	TGTGCCAGCAGCTTGCCCCCCTGGGATGAGCAGTTCTTC
TRBJ2-3	TRBD2	-	TRBV10-1	CASSGASGMNTDTQYF	TGCGCCAGCAGTGGCGCTAGCGGGATGAACACAGATACGCAGTATTTT
TRBJ1-5	-	-	TRBV2	CASTDRDYGQPQHF	TGTGCCAGCACCGACCGGGATTACGGTCAGCCCCAGCATTTT
TRBJ1-1	-	-	TRBV20-1	CSARGVPEAFF	TGCAGTGCTAGGGGGGTACCTGAAGCTTTCTTT
TRBJ1-2	-	-	TRBV21-1	CASSKVVEGRDYGYTF	TGTGCCAGCAGCAAAGTTGTAGAGGGGCGCGACTATGGCTACACCTTC
TRBJ1-4	-	-	TRBV5-1	CASSTGNPNEKLFF	TGCGCCAGCAGCACCGGGAATCCCAATGAAAAACTGTTTTTT
TRBJ1-5	TRBD1	-	TRBV6-1	CASSAGTGGNQPQHF	TGTGCCAGCAGCGCGGGGACAGGCGGCAATCAGCCCCAGCATTTT
TRBJ1-2	-	-	TRBV6-5	CASRPTGIELGYTF	TGTGCCAGCAGGCCAACAGGAATCGAGCTTGGCTACACCTTC
TRBJ2-2	-	-	TRBV9	CASSLHRTSGTGELFF	TGTGCCAGCAGCCTCCACCGGACCTCGGGCACCGGGGAGCTGTTTTTT
TRBJ1-5	-	-	TRBV7-8	CASSLVSQINQPQHF	TGTGCCAGCAGCTTAGTATCACAGATCAATCAGCCCCAGCATTTT
TRBJ2-2	TRBD2	-	TRBV2	CASSELAGTGELFF	TGTGCCAGCAGTGAGCTAGCGGGGACCGGGGAGCTGTTTTTT
TRBJ2-7	-	-	TRBV6-5	CATRDLLIYEQYF	TGTGCCACCAGAGACCTCCTCATCTACGAGCAGTACTTC
TRBJ2-7	TRBD1	-	TRBV5-1	CASKDRDGFDEQYF	TGCGCCAGCAAGGACAGGGACGGTTTCGACGAGCAGTACTTC
TRBJ2-6	-	once	TRBV15	CATSRDRRGSGANVLTF	TGTGCCACCAGCAGAGACCGGAGGGGCTCTGGGGCCAACGTCCTGACTTTC
TRBJ1-4	-	-	TRBV5-5	CASSPTAGVATNEKLFF	TGTGCCAGCAGCCCAACGGCGGGGGTTGCAACTAATGAAAAACTGTTTTTT
TRBJ2-1	TRBD1	-	TRBV2	CASSRDRGDNEQFF	TGTGCCAGCAGTAGGGACAGGGGAGACAATGAGCAGTTCTTC
TRBJ1-2	TRBD1	-	TRBV5-1	CASSSTQGWDGYTF	TGCGCCAGCAGCTCCACACAGGGGTGGGATGGCTACACCTTC
TRBJ1-5	-	-	TRBV27	CASSSINQPQHF	TGTGCCAGCAGCTCAATCAATCAGCCCCAGCATTTT
TRBJ1-2	-	-	TRBV29-1	CSVESFSLGFGYTF	TGCAGCGTTGAATCCTTCAGCCTCGGGTTTGGCTACACCTTC
TRBJ2-7	-	-	TRBV19	CASSISRGTYEQYF	TGTGCCAGTAGTATCAGTAGGGGAACCTACGAGCAGTACTTC
TRBJ1-5	-	-	TRBV5-6	CASSLGFYSNQPQHF	TGTGCCAGCAGCTTGGGATTTTATAGCAATCAGCCCCAGCATTTT
TRBJ1-1	-	-	TRBV5-1	CASTDHGTGQGTEAFF	TGCGCCAGCACCGACCATGGTACGGGCCAGGGCACTGAAGCTTTCTTT
TRBJ2-4	TRBD2	once	TRBV30	CAWSHPGGRNIQYF	TGTGCCTGGAGTCACCCGGGGGGGCGGAACATTCAGTACTTC
TRBJ1-1	TRBD1	-	TRBV15	CATSREGGTTEAFF	TGTGCCACCAGCAGAGAAGGGGGCACCACTGAAGCTTTCTTT
TRBJ2-3	TRBD2	-	TRBV4-3	CASSQAGGSSTDTQYF	TGCGCCAGCAGCCAAGCGGGGGGTTCTAGCACAGATACGCAGTATTTT
TRBJ2-3	TRBD2	-	TRBV9	CASSAAGGNRVTDTQYF	TGTGCCAGCTCGGCTGCGGGAGGAAACCGGGTCACAGATACGCAGTATTTT
TRBJ2-7	TRBD2	-	TRBV7-2	CASSEGTSGSYEQYF	TGTGCCAGCAGCGAAGGGACTAGCGGGTCCTACGAGCAGTACTTC
TRBJ2-2	-	-	TRBV7-8	CASRRRNTGELFF	TGTGCCAGCAGGCGAAGGAACACCGGGGAGCTGTTTTTT
TRBJ1-2	TRBD1	-	TRBV2	CASRGSRGLYGYTF	TGTGCCAGCAGGGGGAGCAGGGGGCTCTATGGCTACACCTTC
TRBJ1-4	-	once	TRBV28	CASSLFGGQSEKLFF	TGTGCCAGCAGTTTATTCGGCGGGCAGAGTGAAAAACTGTTTTTT
TRBJ1-5	-	-	TRBV18	CASSPPGGDNQPQHF	TGTGCCAGCTCCCCGCCGGGGGGGGACAATCAGCCCCAGCATTTT
TRBJ1-1	-	-	TRBV5-4	CASSLRQGNTEAFF	TGTGCCAGCAGCTTGCGGCAAGGGAACACTGAAGCTTTCTTT
TRBJ2-7	TRBD2	-	TRBV7-2	CASSSRELSSYEQYF	TGTGCCAGCAGCTCGCGGGAGTTGAGCTCCTACGAGCAGTACTTC
TRBJ2-3	-	-	TRBV5-8	CASSSWGRAVSDTQYF	TGTGCCAGCAGCTCCTGGGGCAGGGCGGTTTCAGATACGCAGTATTTT